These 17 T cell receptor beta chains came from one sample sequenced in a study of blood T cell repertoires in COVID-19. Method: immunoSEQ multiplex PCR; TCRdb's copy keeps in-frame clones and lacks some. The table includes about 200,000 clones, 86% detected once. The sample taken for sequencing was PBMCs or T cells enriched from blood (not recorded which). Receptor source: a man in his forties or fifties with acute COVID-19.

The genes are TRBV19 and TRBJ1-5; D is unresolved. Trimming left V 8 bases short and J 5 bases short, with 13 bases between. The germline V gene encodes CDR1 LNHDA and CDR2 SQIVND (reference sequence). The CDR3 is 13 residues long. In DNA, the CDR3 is TGTGCCAGTGGATATCGGAGGGATCAGCCCCAGCATTTT. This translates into CASGYRRDQPQHF.

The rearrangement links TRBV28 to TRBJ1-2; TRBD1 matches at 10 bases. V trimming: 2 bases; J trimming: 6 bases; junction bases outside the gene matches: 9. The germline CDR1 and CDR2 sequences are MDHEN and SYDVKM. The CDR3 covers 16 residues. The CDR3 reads CASSLVRPGQGDGYTF. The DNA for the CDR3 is TGTGCCAGCAGTTTAGTTCGTCCCGGACAGGGGGATGGCTACACCTTC.

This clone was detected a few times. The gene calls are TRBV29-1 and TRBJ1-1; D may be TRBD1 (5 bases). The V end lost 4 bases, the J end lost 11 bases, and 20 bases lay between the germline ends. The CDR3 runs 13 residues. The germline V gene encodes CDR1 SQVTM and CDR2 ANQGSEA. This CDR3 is CSVAPGGDDVAFF. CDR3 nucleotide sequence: TGCAGCGTTGCCCCGGGGGGGGATGATGTTGCTTTCTTT.

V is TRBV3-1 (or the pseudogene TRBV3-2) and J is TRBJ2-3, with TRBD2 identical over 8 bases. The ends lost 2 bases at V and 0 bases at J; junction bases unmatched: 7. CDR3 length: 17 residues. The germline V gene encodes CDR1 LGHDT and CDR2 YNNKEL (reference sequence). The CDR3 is CASSQRTSGGSTDTQYF. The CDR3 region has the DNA TGTGCCAGCAGCCAACGTACTAGCGGAGGAAGCACAGATACGCAGTATTTT.

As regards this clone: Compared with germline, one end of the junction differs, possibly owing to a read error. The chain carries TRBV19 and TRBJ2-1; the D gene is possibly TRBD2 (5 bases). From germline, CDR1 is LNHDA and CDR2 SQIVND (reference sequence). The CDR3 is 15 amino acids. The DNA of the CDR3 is TGTGCCAGTAGTCCGATAGCGCTCTCCCACAATGAGCAGTTCTTC. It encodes CASSPIALSHNEQFF.

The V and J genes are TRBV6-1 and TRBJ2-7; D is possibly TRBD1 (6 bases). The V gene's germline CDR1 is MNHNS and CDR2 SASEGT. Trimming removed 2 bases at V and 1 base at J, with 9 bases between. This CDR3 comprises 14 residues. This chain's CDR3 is CASSEQGSSYEQYF. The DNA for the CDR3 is TGTGCCAGCAGTGAACAGGGGAGTTCCTACGAGCAGTACTTC.

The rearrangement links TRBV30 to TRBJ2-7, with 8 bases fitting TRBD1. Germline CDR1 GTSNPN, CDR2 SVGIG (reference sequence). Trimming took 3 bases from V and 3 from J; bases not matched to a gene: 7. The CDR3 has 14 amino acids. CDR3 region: CAWRGGTGYYEQYF. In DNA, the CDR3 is TGTGCCTGGAGAGGGGGGACAGGATACTACGAGCAGTACTTC.

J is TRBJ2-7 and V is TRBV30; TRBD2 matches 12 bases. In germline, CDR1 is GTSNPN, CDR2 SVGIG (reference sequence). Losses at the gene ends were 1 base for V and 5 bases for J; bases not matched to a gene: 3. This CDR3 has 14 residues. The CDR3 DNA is TGTGCCTGGAGTGGGACTAGCGGGATCGACGAGCAGTACTTC. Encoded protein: CAWSGTSGIDEQYF.

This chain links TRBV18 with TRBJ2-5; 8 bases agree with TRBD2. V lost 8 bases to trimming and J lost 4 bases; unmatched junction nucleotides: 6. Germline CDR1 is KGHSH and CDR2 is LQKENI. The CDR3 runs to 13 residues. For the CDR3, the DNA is TGTGCCAGCCTCGGGCTAGCGGGAGAGACCCAGTACTTC. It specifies CASLGLAGETQYF. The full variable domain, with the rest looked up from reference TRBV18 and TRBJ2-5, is NAGVMQNPRHLVRRRGQEARLRCSPMKGHSHVYWYRQLPEEGLKFMVYLQKENIIDESGMPKERFSAEFPKEGPSILRIQQVVRGDSAAYFCASLGLAGETQYFGPGTRLLVL.

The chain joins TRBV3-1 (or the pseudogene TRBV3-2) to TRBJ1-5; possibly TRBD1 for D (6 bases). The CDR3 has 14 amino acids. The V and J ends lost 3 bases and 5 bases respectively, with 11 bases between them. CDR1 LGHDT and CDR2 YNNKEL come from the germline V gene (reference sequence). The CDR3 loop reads CASSQGQGHQPQHF. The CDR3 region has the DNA TGTGCCAGCAGCCAGGGCCAGGGGCATCAGCCCCAGCATTTT.

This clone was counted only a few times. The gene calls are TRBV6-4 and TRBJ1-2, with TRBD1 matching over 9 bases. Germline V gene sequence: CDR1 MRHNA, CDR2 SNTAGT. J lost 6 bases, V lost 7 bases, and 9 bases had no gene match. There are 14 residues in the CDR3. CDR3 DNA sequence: TGTGCCAGCAAGTCAACCGGGACAGGGCATGGCTACACCTTC. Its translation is CASKSTGTGHGYTF.

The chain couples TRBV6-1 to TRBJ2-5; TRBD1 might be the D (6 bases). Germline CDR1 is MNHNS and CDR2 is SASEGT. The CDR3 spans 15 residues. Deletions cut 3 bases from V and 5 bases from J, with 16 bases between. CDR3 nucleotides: TGTGCCAGCAGTGAGGGGGCCAGGGTTCACGAGACCCAGTACTTC. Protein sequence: CASSEGARVHETQYF.

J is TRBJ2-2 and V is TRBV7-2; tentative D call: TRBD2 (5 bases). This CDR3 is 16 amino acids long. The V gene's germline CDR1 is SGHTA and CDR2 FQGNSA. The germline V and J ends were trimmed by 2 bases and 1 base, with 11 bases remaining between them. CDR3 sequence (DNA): TGTGCCAGCAGCTTATACCAGCGGAAGAACACCGGGGAGCTGTTTTTT. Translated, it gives CASSLYQRKNTGELFF. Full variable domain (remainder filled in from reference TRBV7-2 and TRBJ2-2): GAGVSQSPSNKVTEKGKDVELRCDPISGHTALYWYRQSLGQGLEFLIYFQGNSAPDKSGLPSDRFSAERTGGSVSTLTIQRTQQEDSAVYLCASSLYQRKNTGELFFGEGSRLTVL.

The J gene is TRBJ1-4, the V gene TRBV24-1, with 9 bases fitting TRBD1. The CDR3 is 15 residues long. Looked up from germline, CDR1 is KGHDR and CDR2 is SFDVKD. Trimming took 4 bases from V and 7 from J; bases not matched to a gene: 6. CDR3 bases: TGTGCCACCAGTGAAAGGACAGGGGCCAGTGAAAAACTGTTTTTT. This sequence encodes CATSERTGASEKLFF.

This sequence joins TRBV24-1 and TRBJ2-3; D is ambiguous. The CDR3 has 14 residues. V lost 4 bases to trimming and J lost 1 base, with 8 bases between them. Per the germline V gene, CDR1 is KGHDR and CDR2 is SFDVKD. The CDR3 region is CATSDRSGTDTQYF. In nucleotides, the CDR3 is TGTGCCACCAGTGACAGGTCAGGCACAGATACGCAGTATTTT.

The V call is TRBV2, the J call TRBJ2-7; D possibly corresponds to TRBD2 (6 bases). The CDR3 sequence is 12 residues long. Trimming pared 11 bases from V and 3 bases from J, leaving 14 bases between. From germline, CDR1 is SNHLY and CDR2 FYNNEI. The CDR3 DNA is TGTGCCTGTTCGGGGCGGGGCTACGAGCAGTACTTC. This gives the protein CACSGRGYEQYF.

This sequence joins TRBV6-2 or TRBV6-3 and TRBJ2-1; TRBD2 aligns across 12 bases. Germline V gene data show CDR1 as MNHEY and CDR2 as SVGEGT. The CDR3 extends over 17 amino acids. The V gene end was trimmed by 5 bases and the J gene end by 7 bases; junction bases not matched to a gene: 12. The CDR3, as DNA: TGTGCCAGCAGTCCGCGACTAGCGGGGGAGAGTAAGAATGAGCAGTTCTTC. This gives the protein CASSPRLAGESKNEQFF.